This note documents a single T cell receptor beta chain sequence. Its antigen is as yet unknown. This sample was taken from a study of lymphopenia after photon versus proton radiotherapy. TCRdb's copy holds only in-frame clones and misses some; the assay was immunoSEQ multiplex PCR. The sample contains tens of thousands of clones, around nine tenths of which appear only once. Study conclusions and caveats: Relative stability marked proton patients; photon patients lost diversity and naive cells. A bigger post-nadir fall in TCR diversity correlated inversely with survival time in deceased patients. Only patients who died were analyzed for survival; proton advantage is unproven. Oligoclonal CD8+ Temra expansion after nadir drove photon patients' diversity drop.

The CDR3 extends over 16 amino acids. Germline lookup yields CDR1 SEHNR and CDR2 FQNEAQ (reference sequence). V was clipped by 6 bases and J by 5 bases, with 20 bases between them. The material was peripheral blood, obtained from a patient treated with photon-based radiotherapy. V usage is TRBV7-9 and J usage is TRBJ2-1, with D possibly matching TRBD2 (6 bases). This sequence was found in a woman between 50 and 59 years old with cholangiocarcinoma. The DNA of the CDR3 is TGTGCCAGCAGACTCGGGAGTCGGGCTTTAGACAATGAGCAGTTCTTC. It yields the protein CASRLGSRALDNEQFF.